A selection of T cell receptor beta chains follows, all from one sample in a study of PD-1 blockade in classical Hodgkin lymphoma. Assay used: immunoSEQ multiplex PCR; TCRdb lists only in-frame clones, some missing. In the table there are approximately 26,000 clones, about 86% of which are singletons. Sample: peripheral blood mononuclear cells (PBMCs), taken before the second cycle of nivolumab. Receptor source: a human donor with classical Hodgkin lymphoma. Each CDR3 is given without its conserved first and last residue.

>TRBJ1-5|TRBV27
ASSPQGGSYNQPQH
>TRBJ2-1|TRBV28
ASSSSGGSYNEQF
>TRBJ2-1|TRBV7-3
ASSLTTDSYNEQF
>TRBJ1-1|TRBV4-1
ASSQGQNTEAF
>TRBJ2-7|TRBV5-1
ASSVTGNEQY
>TRBJ2-7|TRBV7-8
ASSASAGGYEQY
>TRBJ2-5|TRBV27
ASSLSRGMVETQY
>TRBJ1-2|TRBV5-1
ASSLGSPDPNYGYT
>TRBJ2-7|TRBV19
ASSLVGAAQY
>TRBJ2-7|TRBV6-4
ASSAEGGFYEQY
>TRBJ2-2|TRBV28
ASSRRFTGELF
>TRBJ2-1|TRBV19
ASSSVAEYLGNEQF
>TRBJ2-7|TRBV6-6
ASRPGTGGRYEQY